Below are 5 T cell receptor beta chains sequenced from a single sample in a study of CD8 T cells in Susac syndrome. Random hexamers were used to reverse transcribe roughly 0.5 to 1 ug of RNA. TCRdb called the immunoSEQ multiplex PCR reads again in MiXCR, with one record for every CDR3 protein. The sample shows approximately 160,000 distinct CDR3 sequences, 94% of them seen only once. The specimen sequenced was CD4+ T cells from PBMCs. The receptors originated from a human donor with multiple sclerosis.

The DNA of the CDR3 is TGTGCCAGCAGAGAACAGGTGGTAAATGAAAAACTGTTTTTT. This gives the protein CASREQVVNEKLFF. The V and J genes are TRBV28 and TRBJ1-4; a weak D match, TRBD1 (5 bases). With 6 bases removed from V and 5 bases from J, the gap between germline ends came to 13 bases. The CDR3 sequence is 14 residues long. The germline gives CDR1 MDHEN, CDR2 SYDVKM.

The chain is built from TRBV7-9 and TRBJ1-1, with a tentative D call TRBD1 (5 bases). With 0 bases removed from V and 4 bases from J, the gap between germline ends came to 12 bases. The CDR3 has 15 residues. Germline V gene data show CDR1 as SEHNR and CDR2 as FQNEAQ (reference sequence). The CDR3 DNA follows: TGTGCCAGCAGCTTAGCAGCAGGGCGAAGCACTGAAGCTTTCTTT. It is translated as CASSLAAGRSTEAFF.

CDR3 protein: CASSGLEGHTEAFF. For the CDR3, the DNA is TGTGCCAGCAGTGGATTAGAGGGGCACACTGAAGCTTTCTTT. The chain couples TRBV6-1 to TRBJ1-1; TRBD1 is a possible D gene (5 bases). Germline CDR1 MNHNS, CDR2 SASEGT. Trimming took off 4 bases at V and 3 bases at J, with 12 bases between the two ends. The CDR3 extends over 14 amino acids.

This chain connects TRBV14 to TRBJ2-5, with D perhaps matching TRBD1 (5 bases). Germline CDR1 reads SGHDN; CDR2 reads FVKESK. V was clipped by 4 bases and J by 6 bases, with 15 bases between them. This CDR3 is built from 14 residues. The CDR3 is CASSRDRAKKTQYF. CDR3 in DNA: TGTGCCAGCAGCCGAGACAGAGCCAAGAAGACCCAGTACTTC.

The chain has TRBV19 and TRBJ1-5; possible D gene TRBD1, 6 bases. Germline assignment: CDR1 LNHDA and CDR2 SQIVND (reference sequence). This CDR3 contains 15 residues. Between the trimmed V and J ends, which lost 9 bases and 3 bases, there was a span of 18 bases. DNA for the CDR3: TGTGCCAGCTCGAGGGGGGCAGCTTACAATCAGCCCCAGCATTTT. It translates to CASSRGAAYNQPQHF. Full variable domain (remainder filled in from reference TRBV19 and TRBJ1-5): DGGITQSPKYLFRKEGQNVTLSCEQNLNHDAMYWYRQDPGQGLRLIYYSQIVNDFQKGDIAEGYSVSREKKESFPLTVTSAQKNPTAFYLCASSRGAAYNQPQHFGDGTRLSIL.